The clone carrying this T cell receptor beta chain was seen at least ten times. Antigen: not known. Each CDR3 protein gets one entry after TCRdb re-called the 5' RACE reads with MiXCR. This table holds about 110,000 distinct CDR3 sequences, around 8% found once. The germline CDR1 and CDR2 sequences are DFQATT and SNEGSKA (reference sequence). The CDR3 extends over 13 amino acids. With V trimmed by 5 bases and J by 9 bases, 6 bases remained unmatched. The entry originates in a study of T cells after yellow fever vaccination. The overall study: Preparation used SMART-Seq v4 Ultra Low Input for the low-cell-number fractions.

Study conclusions and caveats: Primary-vaccination clones mostly resurfaced post-booster (just under 98% CD4, around 88% CD8).

The specimen was CD8+ T cells sorted from PBMCs, collected 45 days after the yellow fever booster vaccination. The rearrangement joins TRBV20-1 to TRBJ2-1, with 11 bases that match TRBD2. The receptor comes from a man aged 30 to 39 who received the YFV17D yellow fever vaccine. CDR3 nucleotides: TGCAGTGCTGCACTAGCGGGAGAGTCTGAGCAGTTCTTC. Its protein is CSAALAGESEQFF.